This entry is about one T cell receptor beta chain. Its target is not known. The entry originates in a study of beta chain features in type 1 diabetes. Overall study context: Patient and healthy donor groups were alike in age, gender and cell yields.

Without exception, sorted populations had purity beyond 95%. Broader study findings: Among patients, naive, central memory and Treg TCRB repertoires appeared more similar than among healthy donors.

The study reverse transcribed the entire isolated RNA, so it sequenced expressed TCRB transcripts. The assay was immunoSEQ multiplex PCR, and TCRdb's table has in-frame clones only and misses some. The sample includes under 400,000 clones, 12% to 15% of them seen just once. The germline gives CDR1 SGHVS, CDR2 FNYEAQ. V was pared by 5 bases and J by 4 bases, with 2 bases of the junction left unmatched. CDR3 size: 13 residues. The rearrangement joins TRBV7-6 to TRBJ1-1, with 9 bases fitting TRBD1. The sequence came from a man aged 25 to 45 in good health. Sequenced sample: central memory CD4+ T cells from blood. The CDR3: CASSMGQGTEAFF. CDR3 in DNA: TGTGCCAGCAGCATGGGACAGGGCACTGAAGCTTTCTTT. Based on the CDR3 plus reference TRBV7-6 and TRBJ1-1, the full variable domain is GAGVSQSPRYKVTKRGQDVALRCDPISGHVSLYWYRQALGQGPEFLTYFNYEAQQDKSGLPNDRFSAERPEGSISTLTIQRTEQRDSAMYRCASSMGQGTEAFFGQGTRLTVV.